This T cell receptor (beta chain) comes out of a study of CD8 T cells in ankylosing spondylitis. Study-wide points: Disease-linked clones were CD8+ and relatively rare in peripheral blood.

TCRdb reprocessed the 5' RACE reads with MiXCR, giving one entry per CDR3 protein. The table shows some 300,000 distinct CDR3 sequences, with less than 25% occurring only once. Concerning this clonotype itself: The antigen is unknown.

Germline CDR1 reads KGHDR; CDR2 reads SFDVKD. V lost 4 bases, J lost 0 bases, and 12 bases lay in between. This CDR3 has 16 amino acids. The sequenced sample consisted of blood, either unsorted or a sorted T cell fraction (not recorded which). The TCR sequence derives from a female donor with ankylosing spondylitis or in good health (not recorded which). The chain links TRBV24-1 to TRBJ2-1; D not certain. The CDR3 sequence: CATSESGVGSYNEQFF. CDR3 bases: TGTGCCACCAGTGAATCAGGTGTAGGCTCCTACAATGAGCAGTTCTTC.